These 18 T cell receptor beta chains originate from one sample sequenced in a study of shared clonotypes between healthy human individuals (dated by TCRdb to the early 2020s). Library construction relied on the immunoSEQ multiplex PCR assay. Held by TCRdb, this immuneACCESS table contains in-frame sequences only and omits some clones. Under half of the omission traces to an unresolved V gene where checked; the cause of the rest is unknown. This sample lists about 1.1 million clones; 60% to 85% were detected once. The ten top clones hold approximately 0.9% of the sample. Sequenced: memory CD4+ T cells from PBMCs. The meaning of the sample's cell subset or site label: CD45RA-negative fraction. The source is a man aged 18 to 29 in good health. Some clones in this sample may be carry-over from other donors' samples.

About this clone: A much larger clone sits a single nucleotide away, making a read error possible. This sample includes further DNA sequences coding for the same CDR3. The DNA of the CDR3 is TGTGCCAGCAGTTTCTCTTACGAGCAGTACTTC. It codes for CASSFSYEQYF. The rearrangement uses TRBV28 and TRBJ2-7; D remains ambiguous. V lost 3 bases, J lost 4 bases, and 4 bases lay in between. The CDR3 loop spans 11 amino acids. The germline CDR1 and CDR2 sequences are MDHEN and SYDVKM.

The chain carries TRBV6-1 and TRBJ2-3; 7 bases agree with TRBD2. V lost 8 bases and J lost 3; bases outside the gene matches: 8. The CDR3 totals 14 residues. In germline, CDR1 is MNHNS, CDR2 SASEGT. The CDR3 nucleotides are TGTGCCAGCTGGGGTGCGGGAGTGACAGATACGCAGTATTTT. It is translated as CASWGAGVTDTQYF.

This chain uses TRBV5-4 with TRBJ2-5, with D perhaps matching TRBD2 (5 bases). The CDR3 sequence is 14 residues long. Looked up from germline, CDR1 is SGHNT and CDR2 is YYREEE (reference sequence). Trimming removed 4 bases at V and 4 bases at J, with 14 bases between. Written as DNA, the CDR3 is TGTGCCAGCAGCGAGGGCCTCCCGGGAGAGACCCAGTACTTC. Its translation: CASSEGLPGETQYF. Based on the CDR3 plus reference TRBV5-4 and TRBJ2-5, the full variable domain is ETGVTQSPTHLIKTRGQQVTLRCSSQSGHNTVSWYQQALGQGPQFIFQYYREEENGRGNFPPRFSGLQFPNYSSELNVNALELDDSALYLCASSEGLPGETQYFGPGTRLLVL.

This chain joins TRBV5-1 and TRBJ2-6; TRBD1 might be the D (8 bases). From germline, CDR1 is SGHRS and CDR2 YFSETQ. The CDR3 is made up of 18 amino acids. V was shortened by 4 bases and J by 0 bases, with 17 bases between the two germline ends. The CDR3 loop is CASSPGRTGNSGANVLTF. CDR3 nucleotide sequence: TGCGCCAGCAGCCCCGGGAGGACAGGGAACTCTGGGGCCAACGTCCTGACTTTC.

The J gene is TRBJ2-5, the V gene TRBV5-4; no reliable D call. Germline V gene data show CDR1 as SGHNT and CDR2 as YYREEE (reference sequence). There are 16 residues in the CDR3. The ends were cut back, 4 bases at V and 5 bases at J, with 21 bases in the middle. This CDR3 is CASSPSLGHPKETQYF. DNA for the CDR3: TGTGCCAGCAGCCCCTCATTGGGTCACCCTAAGGAGACCCAGTACTTC. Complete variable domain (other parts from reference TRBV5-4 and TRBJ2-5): ETGVTQSPTHLIKTRGQQVTLRCSSQSGHNTVSWYQQALGQGPQFIFQYYREEENGRGNFPPRFSGLQFPNYSSELNVNALELDDSALYLCASSPSLGHPKETQYFGPGTRLLVL.

CDR3 in DNA: TGTGCCAGCCCCCCAGACGAGCAGTACTTC. This sequence encodes CASPPDEQYF. This chain links TRBV9 with TRBJ2-7, with D uncertain. The CDR3 length is 10 residues. Germline V gene data show CDR1 as SGDLS and CDR2 as YYNGEE. The V and J ends lost 7 bases and 5 bases respectively, with 7 bases between them. The variable domain in full, with the rest retrieved from reference TRBV9 and TRBJ2-7, is DSGVTQTPKHLITATGQRVTLRCSPRSGDLSVYWYQQSLDQGLQFLIQYYNGEERAKGNILERFSAQQFPDLHSELNLSSLELGDSALYFCASPPDEQYFGPGTRLTVT.

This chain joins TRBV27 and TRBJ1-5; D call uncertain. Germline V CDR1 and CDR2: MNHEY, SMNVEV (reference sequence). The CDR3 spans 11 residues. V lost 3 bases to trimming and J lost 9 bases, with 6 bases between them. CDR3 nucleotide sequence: TGTGCCAGCAGTTTCCCTGGGCCCCAGCATTTT. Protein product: CASSFPGPQHF.

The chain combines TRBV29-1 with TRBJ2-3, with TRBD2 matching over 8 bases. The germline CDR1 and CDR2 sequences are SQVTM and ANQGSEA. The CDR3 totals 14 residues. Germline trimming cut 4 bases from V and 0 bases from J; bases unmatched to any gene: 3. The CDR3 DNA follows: TGCAGCGTTGTGCGGGGGGCGAGCACAGATACGCAGTATTTT. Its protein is CSVVRGASTDTQYF.

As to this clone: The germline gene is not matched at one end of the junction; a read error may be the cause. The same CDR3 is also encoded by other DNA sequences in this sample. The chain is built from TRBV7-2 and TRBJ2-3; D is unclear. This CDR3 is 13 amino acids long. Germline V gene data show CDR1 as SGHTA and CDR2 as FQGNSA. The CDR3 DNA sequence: TGTGCCAGCAGTTTAGAGTACACAGATACGCAGTATTTT. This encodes CASSLEYTDTQYF.

This chain's CDR3 is CASSNSGRASSTDTQYF. CDR3 coding DNA: TGTGCCAGCAGCAATAGCGGGAGGGCCTCAAGCACAGATACGCAGTATTTT. The chain is built from TRBV7-8 and TRBJ2-3; 11 bases map to TRBD2. The germline V gene encodes CDR1 SGHVS and CDR2 FQNEAQ. The trim removed 5 bases at V and 0 bases at J, leaving 7 bases unmatched. There are 17 residues in the CDR3. Full variable domain (missing parts from reference TRBV7-8 and TRBJ2-3): GAGVSQSPRYKVAKRGQDVALRCDPISGHVSLFWYQQALGQGPEFLTYFQNEAQLDKSGLPSDRFFAERPEGSVSTLKIQRTQQEDSAVYLCASSNSGRASSTDTQYFGPGTRLTVL.

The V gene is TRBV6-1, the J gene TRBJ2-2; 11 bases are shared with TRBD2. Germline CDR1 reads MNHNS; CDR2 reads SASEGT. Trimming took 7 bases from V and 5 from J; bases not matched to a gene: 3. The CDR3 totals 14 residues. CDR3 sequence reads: CASILAGGTGELFF. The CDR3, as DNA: TGTGCCAGCATTCTAGCGGGAGGTACCGGGGAGCTGTTTTTT.

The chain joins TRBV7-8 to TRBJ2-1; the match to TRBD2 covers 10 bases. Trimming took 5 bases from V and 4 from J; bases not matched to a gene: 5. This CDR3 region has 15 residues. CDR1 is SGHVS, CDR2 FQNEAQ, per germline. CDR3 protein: CASSHGLAEYNEQFF. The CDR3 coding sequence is TGTGCCAGCAGCCATGGACTAGCGGAATACAATGAGCAGTTCTTC.

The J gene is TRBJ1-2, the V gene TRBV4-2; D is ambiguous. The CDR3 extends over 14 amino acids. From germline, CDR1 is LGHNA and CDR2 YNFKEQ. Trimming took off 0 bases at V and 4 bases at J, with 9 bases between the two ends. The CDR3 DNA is TGTGCCAGCAGCCAAGAGGCGACCGTCTATGGCTACACCTTC. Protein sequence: CASSQEATVYGYTF.

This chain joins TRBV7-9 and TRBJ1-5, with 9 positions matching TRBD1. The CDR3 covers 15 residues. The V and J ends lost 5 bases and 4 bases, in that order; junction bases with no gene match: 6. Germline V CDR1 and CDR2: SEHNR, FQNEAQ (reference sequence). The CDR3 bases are TGTGCCAGCAGCGCCACAGGGGGCTTAAATCAGCCCCAGCATTTT. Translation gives CASSATGGLNQPQHF. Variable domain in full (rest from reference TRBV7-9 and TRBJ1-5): DTGVSQNPRHKITKRGQNVTFRCDPISEHNRLYWYRQTLGQGPEFLTYFQNEAQLEKSRLLSDRFSAERPKGSFSTLEIQRTEQGDSAMYLCASSATGGLNQPQHFGDGTRLSIL.

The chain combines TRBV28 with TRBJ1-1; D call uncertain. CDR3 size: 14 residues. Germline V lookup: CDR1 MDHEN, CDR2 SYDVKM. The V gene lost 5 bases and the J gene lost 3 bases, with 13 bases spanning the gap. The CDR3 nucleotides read TGTGCCAGCAGTGCCATTAGGGTTGACACTGAAGCTTTCTTT. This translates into CASSAIRVDTEAFF. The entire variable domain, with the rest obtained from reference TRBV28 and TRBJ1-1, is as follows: DVKVTQSSRYLVKRTGEKVFLECVQDMDHENMFWYRQDPGLGLRLIYFSYDVKMKEKGDIPEGYSVSREKKERFSLILESASTNQTSMYLCASSAIRVDTEAFFGQGTRLTVV.

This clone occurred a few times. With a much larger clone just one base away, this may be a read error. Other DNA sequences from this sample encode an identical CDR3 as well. The CDR3 nucleotides read TGTGCCAGCAGCCGTCAGAACACTGAAGCTTTCTTT. Translating it yields CASSRQNTEAFF. The rearrangement links TRBV11-2 to TRBJ1-1; D unclear. Trimming shortened V by 5 bases and J by 1 base, and 5 bases separated the two germline ends. The CDR3 covers 12 residues. The germline gives CDR1 SGHAT, CDR2 FQNNGV.

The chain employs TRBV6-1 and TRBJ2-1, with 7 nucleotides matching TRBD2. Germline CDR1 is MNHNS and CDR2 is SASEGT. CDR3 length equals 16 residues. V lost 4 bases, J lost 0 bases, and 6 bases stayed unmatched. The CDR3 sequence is CASSGTSARSYNEQFF. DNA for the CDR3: TGTGCCAGCAGTGGAACTAGCGCACGCTCCTACAATGAGCAGTTCTTC.

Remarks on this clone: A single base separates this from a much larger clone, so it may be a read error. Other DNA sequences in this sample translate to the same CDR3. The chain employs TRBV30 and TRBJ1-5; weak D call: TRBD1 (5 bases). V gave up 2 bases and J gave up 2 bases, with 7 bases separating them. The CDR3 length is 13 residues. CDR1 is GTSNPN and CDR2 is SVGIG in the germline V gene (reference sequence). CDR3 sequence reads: CAWSLGGNQPQHF. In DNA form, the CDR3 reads TGTGCCTGGAGTCTAGGGGGCAATCAGCCCCAGCATTTT.